What follows are 19 T cell receptor beta chains derived from one specimen sequenced in a study of Ad26.COV2.S vaccination and SARS-CoV-2 variants. Treatment defined: around 19 received Ad26.COV2.S at low or high dose, single or two shots; five or six received placebo; per-sample allocation not given. The samples date from day 63 after the first vaccine or placebo injection. Generated by immunoSEQ multiplex PCR, the TCRdb table keeps only in-frame clones and is missing some. The sample contains about 680,000 clones, roughly nine tenths of which appear only once. The material was peripheral blood, obtained in a trial of Ad26.COV2.S vaccine versus placebo. The receptors originated from a person aged 18 to 65 who received the Ad26.COV2.S COVID-19 vaccine or a placebo.

The chain is built from TRBV11-2 and TRBJ1-3; D is unclear. In germline, CDR1 is SGHAT, CDR2 FQNNGV. This CDR3 comprises 15 residues. V shed 4 bases and J shed 0 bases, with 10 bases lying between them. The CDR3 spells CASSSSPSSGNTIYF. Here the CDR3 DNA reads TGTGCCAGCAGCTCCTCGCCTAGCTCTGGAAACACCATATATTTT.

The chain has TRBV3-1 (or the pseudogene TRBV3-2) and TRBJ2-1, with D unclear. Germline CDR1 LGHDT, CDR2 YNNKEL (reference sequence). The CDR3 length is 13 residues. Trimming removed 0 bases at V and 10 bases at J, with 10 bases between. The CDR3 sequence: CASSQDLWWEQFF. CDR3 DNA sequence: TGTGCCAGCAGCCAAGATCTCTGGTGGGAGCAGTTCTTC.

The rearrangement uses TRBV30 and TRBJ1-1; a weak D match, TRBD1 (5 bases). CDR1 and CDR2 (germline): GTSNPN, SVGIG (reference sequence). The CDR3 extends over 17 amino acids. Trimming took off 0 bases at V and 9 bases at J, with 26 bases between the two ends. The CDR3 DNA is TGTGCCTGGAGTGTCCGTATCCTTTCAGACAGCCTCACCCAAGCTTTCTTT. Its protein product is CAWSVRILSDSLTQAFF.

V and J are TRBV2 and TRBJ2-3, with 7 bases that match TRBD1. This CDR3 is built from 15 residues. CDR1 SNHLY and CDR2 FYNNEI come from the germline V gene. V dropped 1 base and J dropped 2; count of bases not matched to a gene: 3. The CDR3 DNA reads as TGTGCCAGCAGTGAAGGACAGGGAGACACAGATACGCAGTATTTT. Translation: CASSEGQGDTDTQYF.

The rearrangement links TRBV6-1 to TRBJ2-1; D gene ambiguous. This CDR3 is 16 amino acids long. V was cut by 3 bases and J by 4 bases, with 16 bases left in between. Germline V gene lookup returns CDR1 MNHNS and CDR2 SASEGT. CDR3 sequence: CASSDLEGARYNEQFF. DNA of the CDR3: TGTGCCAGCAGTGACTTGGAAGGAGCCCGATACAATGAGCAGTTCTTC.

This CDR3 reads CASTSVGPRYSPLHF. DNA of the CDR3: TGTGCCAGCACCTCCGTGGGACCCCGGTATTCACCCCTCCACTTT. This sequence joins TRBV27 and TRBJ1-6, with a tentative D call TRBD1 (5 bases). The CDR3 has 15 amino acids. Trimming took off 7 bases at V and 8 bases at J, with 18 bases between the two ends. The V gene's germline CDR1 is MNHEY and CDR2 SMNVEV (reference sequence).

The rearrangement uses TRBV18 and TRBJ2-3; the match to TRBD2 covers 14 bases. This CDR3 spans 15 amino acids. Per the germline V gene, CDR1 is KGHSH and CDR2 is LQKENI. The ends lost 5 bases at V and 6 bases at J; junction bases unmatched: 4. The CDR3 DNA reads as TGTGCCAGCTCAGGACTAGCGGGAGGAGGGGATACGCAGTATTTT. Protein: CASSGLAGGGDTQYF.

The chain employs TRBV30 and TRBJ1-2; D ambiguous. Germline assignment: CDR1 GTSNPN and CDR2 SVGIG (reference sequence). The CDR3 is made up of 12 amino acids. V shed 0 bases and J shed 4 bases, with 6 bases lying between them. The CDR3 sequence is CAWSVVIYGYTF. For the CDR3, the DNA is TGTGCCTGGAGTGTCGTCATCTATGGCTACACCTTC.

J is TRBJ1-3 and V is TRBV7-2; D gene uncertain. Per germline, CDR1 SGHTA and CDR2 FQGNSA. The CDR3 sequence is 15 residues long. The V end was cut by 5 bases, the J end by 2 bases, with 13 bases between. CDR3 sequence reads: CASSPYWGTGNTIYF. The DNA for the CDR3 is TGTGCCAGCAGCCCCTATTGGGGAACTGGAAACACCATATATTTT.

This chain joins TRBV6-5 and TRBJ1-5, with D possibly TRBD1 on 5 matching bases. Germline V gene lookup returns CDR1 MNHEY and CDR2 SVGAGI. This CDR3 has 13 residues. The V and J ends lost 8 bases and 6 bases respectively, with 14 bases between them. The CDR3 region is CASAGQGGQPQHF. The DNA for the CDR3 is TGTGCCAGCGCGGGGCAGGGTGGTCAGCCCCAGCATTTT.

This clone was seen just once. The J gene is TRBJ2-3, the V gene TRBV27; 7 bases fit TRBD2. CDR1 MNHEY and CDR2 SMNVEV come from the germline V gene (reference sequence). The trim removed 5 bases at V and 2 bases at J, leaving 7 bases unmatched. The CDR3 length is 15 residues. This CDR3 is CASSDLAGDTDTQYF. The CDR3 DNA is TGTGCCAGCAGTGACCTGGCGGGGGACACAGATACGCAGTATTTT.

This sequence joins TRBV7-9 and TRBJ1-4; D possibly corresponds to TRBD1 (6 bases). This CDR3 contains 14 residues. V was cut by 5 bases and J by 7 bases, with 14 bases left in between. Germline lookup yields CDR1 SEHNR and CDR2 FQNEAQ (reference sequence). The CDR3 bases are TGTGCCAGCAGCAACACAGGGATAGGTGAAAAACTGTTTTTT. Its protein product is CASSNTGIGEKLFF.

The chain has TRBV5-1 and TRBJ2-4; 9 bases fit TRBD1. CDR1 and CDR2 (germline): SGHRS, YFSETQ. Losses at the gene ends were 0 bases for V and 8 bases for J; bases not matched to a gene: 12. The CDR3 runs 17 residues. The CDR3 region is CASSLAGITGGGDIQYF. The CDR3 DNA reads as TGCGCCAGCAGCTTGGCCGGCATAACAGGGGGCGGGGACATTCAGTACTTC.

V is TRBV24-1 and J is TRBJ2-3; D is undetermined. The germline V gene has CDR1 KGHDR and CDR2 SFDVKD. The CDR3 extends over 15 amino acids. Trimming shortened V by 4 bases and J by 1 base, and 11 bases separated the two germline ends. The CDR3 reads CATSDRNGRTDTQYF. In nucleotides, the CDR3 is TGTGCCACCAGTGACCGGAACGGACGCACAGATACGCAGTATTTT.

This clone appeared once. The V call is TRBV10-3, the J call TRBJ1-2, with D uncertain. The germline V and J ends were trimmed by 5 bases and 0 bases, with 4 bases remaining between them. The CDR3 sequence is 12 residues long. Germline CDR1 and CDR2: ENHRY and SYGVKD. DNA for the CDR3: TGTGCCATCAGTACAGCTAACTATGGCTACACCTTC. Its translation is CAISTANYGYTF.

This clone was detected only a few times. J is TRBJ1-6 and V is TRBV6-5; D remains ambiguous. The CDR3 has 14 amino acids. Germline values: CDR1 MNHEY, CDR2 SVGAGI. V was trimmed by 9 bases and J by 4 bases, leaving 13 bases between them. DNA of the CDR3: TGTGCCAGTACTAATACCCAATATAATTCACCCCTCCACTTT. This codes for CASTNTQYNSPLHF.

The chain uses TRBV11-3 and TRBJ2-5; TRBD2 matches 8 bases. The J segment lost 8 bases and the V segment lost 8 bases, leaving 19 bases of the junction unmatched. The CDR3 totals 16 residues. The germline V gene encodes CDR1 SGHNT and CDR2 YENEEA. The CDR3, as DNA: TGTGCCAGCCAAGGACTAGCTCGGGTGTTGCTCGTCACCCAGTACTTC. Amino acid sequence: CASQGLARVLLVTQYF.

The CDR3 sequence is CASSVGQGNTEAFF. In nucleotides, the CDR3 is TGTGCCAGCAGCGTCGGACAGGGAAACACTGAAGCTTTCTTT. This sequence joins TRBV7-3 and TRBJ1-1; 8 bases are a match to TRBD1. V was clipped by 5 bases and J by 2 bases; unmatched bases: 4. The CDR3 extends over 14 amino acids. CDR1 SGHTA and CDR2 FQGTGA come from the germline V gene.

The chain carries TRBV11-2 and TRBJ1-1, with D tentatively TRBD1 (5 bases). The CDR3 sequence is 13 residues long. Germline V gene data show CDR1 as SGHAT and CDR2 as FQNNGV. The ends were cut back, 5 bases at V and 1 base at J, with 8 bases in the middle. Here the CDR3 DNA reads TGTGCCAGCAGCGCCGGACAGAACACTGAAGCTTTCTTT. Amino acid sequence: CASSAGQNTEAFF.